Listed here are 6 T cell receptor beta chains from one sample, sequenced in a study of T cell responses to AZD1222 COVID-19 vaccine. TCRdb's copy holds only in-frame clones and misses some; the assay was immunoSEQ multiplex PCR. The profile shows 82,000 or so clones, more than 90% of them singletons. The sequencing used peripheral blood, collected on day 0 of AZD1222 vaccination. The source is an adult in good health.

V usage is TRBV4-3 and J usage is TRBJ1-4; D is undetermined. This CDR3 has 13 residues. CDR1 is LGHNA and CDR2 is YSLEER in the germline V gene. V shed 3 bases and J shed 3 bases, with 5 bases lying between them. CDR3 sequence (DNA): TGCGCCAGCAGCCAGAATTCTAATGAAAAACTGTTTTTT. It translates to CASSQNSNEKLFF.

The rearrangement links TRBV4-1 to TRBJ1-4; D is undetermined. V lost 0 bases and J 2 bases, leaving 7 bases between the germline ends. The CDR3 contains 15 residues. Germline-derived CDR1 and CDR2 are MGHRA and YSYEKL. The CDR3 region has the DNA TGCGCCAGCAGCCAAGATGGGTTGACTAATGAAAAACTGTTTTTT. Residues: CASSQDGLTNEKLFF.

The sample holds a few counts of this clone. The chain joins TRBV7-9 to TRBJ1-3; 8 bases are shared with TRBD1. The CDR3 has 16 amino acids. CDR1 and CDR2 from the germline V gene are SEHNR and FQNEAQ (reference sequence). J gave up 4 bases and V 5 bases, and 10 bases lay outside the gene matches. The DNA for the CDR3 is TGTGCCAGCAGCCTCCTCCTTGGACAGGGAGGAAACACCATATATTTT. This encodes CASSLLLGQGGNTIYF.

The V gene is TRBV9, the J gene TRBJ1-1; D ambiguous. V lost 0 bases and J 4 bases, leaving 7 bases between the germline ends. CDR3 size: 13 residues. Germline V lookup: CDR1 SGDLS, CDR2 YYNGEE. This CDR3 reads CASSVGTITEAFF. CDR3 in DNA: TGTGCCAGCAGCGTAGGGACTATCACTGAAGCTTTCTTT. The variable domain in full, completed from reference TRBV9 and TRBJ1-1, reads DSGVTQTPKHLITATGQRVTLRCSPRSGDLSVYWYQQSLDQGLQFLIQYYNGEERAKGNILERFSAQQFPDLHSELNLSSLELGDSALYFCASSVGTITEAFFGQGTRLTVV.

The chain joins TRBV3-1 (or the pseudogene TRBV3-2) to TRBJ2-2; D is undetermined. Trimming removed 0 bases at V and 6 bases at J, with 8 bases between. The CDR3 length is 14 residues. From germline, CDR1 is LGHDT and CDR2 YNNKEL (reference sequence). CDR3: CASSQERSPGELFF. CDR3 nucleotides: TGTGCCAGCAGCCAAGAGAGGTCCCCCGGGGAGCTGTTTTTT.

The CDR3 loop reads CASSLAGQGARLVQFF. Here the CDR3 DNA reads TGTGCCAGCAGCTTAGCAGGGCAGGGGGCTCGTTTGGTGCAGTTCTTC. The chain carries TRBV11-1 and TRBJ2-1, with 8 bases fitting TRBD1. Trimming at V came to 0 bases and at J to 12 bases, leaving 13 bases not matched to a gene. The CDR3 covers 16 residues. From germline, CDR1 is SGHAT and CDR2 FQDESV (reference sequence).